The 11 T cell receptor beta chains given below trace back to one sample, sequenced in a study of blood T cells in healthy people across ages (dated by TCRdb to about 2015). Preparation of the library involved 5' RACE. Sequenced using an Illumina HiSeq 2500. A second PCR of 7 to 11 cycles was run with a J-beta primer mix and a sample-barcoded 5' primer. The public reads were run again by TCRdb, first through fastp at Q25 and then through MiXCR, and only productive beta chains were kept. Identical CDR3 proteins give one entry, which carries the most common genes and DNA. A total of about 1.4 million distinct CDR3 sequences appear in this sample, 59% of them only once. The ten top clones hold about 6.3% of the sample. The sequencing sample was made of blood. The receptor set was obtained from a man in his late teens or twenties in good health.

Regarding this clonotype: Possible read error: a much larger clone is one base away. This chain connects TRBV5-1 to TRBJ2-4; D is possibly TRBD1 or TRBD2 (6 bases each). The end of the DNA is better explained by TRBJ2-7, so the J call may be wrong. The CDR3 runs 18 residues. CDR1 and CDR2 (germline): SGHRS, YFSETQ. CDR3 sequence: CAGSLGWAIAGEDTEQYF. CDR3 DNA sequence: TGCGCCGGCAGCTTGGGGTGGGCCATCGCAGGGGAGGATACCGAGCAGTACTTC.

The rearrangement uses TRBV20-1 and TRBJ2-5; 13 bases agree with TRBD2. Germline values: CDR1 DFQATT, CDR2 SNEGSKA (reference sequence). This CDR3 is built from 15 residues. The junction had 5 bases not matched to a gene; V was cut back by 6 bases and J by 1 base. The CDR3 reads CSAMTSGGSQETQYF. CDR3 DNA sequence: TGCAGTGCCATGACTAGCGGGGGGTCCCAAGAGACCCAGTACTTC.

V usage is TRBV20-1 and J usage is TRBJ2-1, with 10 bases fitting TRBD2. CDR3 size: 15 residues. Looked up from germline, CDR1 is DFQATT and CDR2 is SNEGSKA (reference sequence). V lost 0 bases to trimming and J lost 5 bases; unmatched junction nucleotides: 4. As DNA, the CDR3 is TGCAGTGCTAGAGAACTAGCGGGAAACAACAATGAGCAGTTCTTC. It is translated as CSARELAGNNNEQFF.

There are many counts of this clonotype. V is TRBV29-1 and J is TRBJ2-7, with D possibly matching TRBD1 (6 bases). The CDR3 runs 13 residues. The V end lost 3 bases, the J end lost 6 bases, and 15 bases lay between the germline ends. Germline CDR1 is SQVTM and CDR2 is ANQGSEA. CDR3 coding DNA: TGCAGCGTTGACGAGGCAGGGGCCAGCGAGCAGTACTTC. This gives the protein CSVDEAGASEQYF.

There are many counts of this clonotype. The CDR3 DNA sequence: TGTGCCAGCATCATGCATGAGCAGTTCTTC. This encodes CASIMHEQFF. The V gene is TRBV6-2 or TRBV6-3, the J gene TRBJ2-1, with D uncertain. Germline CDR1 and CDR2: MNHEY and SVGEGT. This CDR3 comprises 10 residues. Trimming took off 7 bases at V and 8 bases at J, with 6 bases between the two ends.

V gene TRBV10-3 combines with J gene TRBJ1-6, with a tentative D call TRBD1 (5 bases). Trimming removed 7 bases from V and 10 bases from J, with 14 bases in between. This CDR3 is 13 amino acids long. Germline V gives CDR1 ENHRY, CDR2 SYGVKD. The chain's CDR3 is CAIKGGDRSPLHF. CDR3 nucleotide sequence: TGTGCCATCAAAGGAGGGGATCGGTCACCCCTCCACTTT.

The chain is built from TRBV20-1 and TRBJ2-5, with D unresolved. With 7 bases removed from V and 5 bases from J, the gap between germline ends came to 17 bases. This CDR3 contains 13 residues. Germline loops: CDR1 DFQATT, CDR2 SNEGSKA (reference sequence). CDR3 sequence (DNA): TGCAGTGGTACACGACTGGGCGCCGAGACCCAGTACTTC. Protein sequence: CSGTRLGAETQYF.

The chain has TRBV10-3 and TRBJ2-1; D gene uncertain. Germline V gene data show CDR1 as ENHRY and CDR2 as SYGVKD. V was pared by 3 bases and J by 6 bases, with 6 bases between. CDR3 length: 12 residues. The CDR3 bases are TGTGCCATCAGTGAACTCGCCAATGAGCAGTTCTTC. Its translation: CAISELANEQFF.

In its sample, this clonotype was seen many times. The chain employs TRBV20-1 and TRBJ2-7, with D hard to call. CDR1 and CDR2 from the germline V gene are DFQATT and SNEGSKA (reference sequence). The CDR3 has 14 amino acids. V shed 0 bases and J shed 0 bases, with 9 bases lying between them. The DNA for the CDR3 is TGCAGTGCTAGAGAGGATGGGGTCTCCTACGAGCAGTACTTC. It encodes CSAREDGVSYEQYF.

This clonotype came up a few times. This chain links TRBV6-6 with TRBJ2-5, with 7 bases lining up with TRBD1. Germline V gives CDR1 MNHNY, CDR2 SVGAGI (reference sequence). After removal of 10 bases from V and 2 bases from J, the junction contained 13 bases not matched to a gene. The CDR3 is 15 amino acids. This chain's CDR3 is CATAQGQGEQETQYF. The CDR3 DNA reads TGTGCCACCGCTCAGGGGCAGGGGGAGCAAGAGACCCAGTACTTC.

The chain is built from TRBV5-4 and TRBJ2-1, with TRBD2 matching over 10 bases. Germline CDR1 reads SGHNT; CDR2 reads YYREEE (reference sequence). V shed 4 bases and J 6 bases; nucleotides not matched to a gene: 10. The CDR3 has 16 amino acids. The CDR3 region has the DNA TGTGCCAGCAGCACCGACGGGCTAGCGGGAGTCAATGAGCAGTTCTTC. This gives the protein CASSTDGLAGVNEQFF.